The 24 T cell receptor beta chains reported below all come from one sample, sequenced in a study of blood T cell repertoires in COVID-19. TCRdb's copy holds only in-frame clones and misses some; the assay was immunoSEQ multiplex PCR. The profile covers 75,000 to 100,000 clones, with roughly four fifths appearing a single time and less than 25% taken by the ten largest. Sequences were obtained from peripheral blood. The receptors come from a human donor in a cohort sampled during active COVID-19.

Written as DNA, the CDR3 is TGCGCCAGCAGCCAAGTGCGGTTGGGGCTTAACACTGAAGCTTTCTTT. This sequence encodes CASSQVRLGLNTEAFF. This rearrangement joins TRBV4-1 to TRBJ1-1; possible D gene TRBD1, 5 bases. This CDR3 spans 16 amino acids. Trimming removed 1 base at V and 2 bases at J, with 14 bases between. Germline V gives CDR1 MGHRA, CDR2 YSYEKL.

The rearrangement links TRBV27 to TRBJ2-1, with 14 bases lining up with TRBD2. V lost 0 bases and J lost 3; bases outside the gene matches: 7. The CDR3 consists of 19 residues. Germline V CDR1 and CDR2: MNHEY, SMNVEV (reference sequence). CDR3 bases: TGTGCCAGCAGTTTATCAGGGACTAGCGGGGGACTACTCTACAATGAGCAGTTCTTC. Its protein is CASSLSGTSGGLLYNEQFF.

The chain carries TRBV19 and TRBJ1-2; no reliable D call. The CDR3 has 13 amino acids. The V and J ends lost 5 bases and 6 bases respectively, with 13 bases between them. Germline lookup yields CDR1 LNHDA and CDR2 SQIVND (reference sequence). For the CDR3, the DNA is TGTGCCAGTAGTCGCGCGGCTTTAGATGGCTACACCTTC. This encodes CASSRAALDGYTF. The full variable domain, with the rest looked up from reference TRBV19 and TRBJ1-2, is DGGITQSPKYLFRKEGQNVTLSCEQNLNHDAMYWYRQDPGQGLRLIYYSQIVNDFQKGDIAEGYSVSREKKESFPLTVTSAQKNPTAFYLCASSRAALDGYTFGSGTRLTVV.

In this sample, this clone turned up once. The chain uses TRBV5-1 and TRBJ2-5; D unclear. The CDR3 extends over 13 amino acids. Trimming removed 0 bases at V and 6 bases at J, with 9 bases between. Looked up from germline, CDR1 is SGHRS and CDR2 is YFSETQ. The DNA for the CDR3 is TGCGCCAGCAGCTTGGGTCAGATGAAGACCCAGTACTTC. This sequence encodes CASSLGQMKTQYF.

The V gene is TRBV3-1 (or the pseudogene TRBV3-2), the J gene TRBJ1-2; D ambiguous. The V end was cut by 2 bases, the J end by 0 bases, with 7 bases between. The CDR3 spans 14 residues. CDR1 and CDR2 from the germline V gene are LGHDT and YNNKEL (reference sequence). CDR3 coding DNA: TGTGCCAGCAGCCAATTTCCAGCTAACTATGGCTACACCTTC. It yields the protein CASSQFPANYGYTF.

V and J are TRBV5-1 and TRBJ2-1; TRBD1 matches at 8 bases. This CDR3 has 15 residues. J lost 5 bases, V lost 0 bases, and 4 bases had no gene match. The germline V gene encodes CDR1 SGHRS and CDR2 YFSETQ. The chain's CDR3 is CASSLEQGVNNEQFF. For the CDR3, the DNA is TGCGCCAGCAGCTTGGAACAGGGGGTCAACAATGAGCAGTTCTTC. The full variable domain, in which reference TRBV5-1 and TRBJ2-1 provide the parts outside the CDR3, is KAGVTQTPRYLIKTRGQQVTLSCSPISGHRSVSWYQQTPGQGLQFLFEYFSETQRNKGNFPGRFSGRQFSNSRSEMNVSTLELGDSALYLCASSLEQGVNNEQFFGPGTRLTVL.

The V and J genes are TRBV6-5 and TRBJ1-5, with D possibly matching TRBD1 (5 bases). The CDR3 is 14 amino acids. Germline V gene lookup returns CDR1 MNHEY and CDR2 SVGAGI. V lost 0 bases, J lost 4 bases, and 7 bases lay in between. The CDR3 bases are TGTGCCAGCAGTTACTCTGGGGCGAATCAGCCCCAGCATTTT. It specifies CASSYSGANQPQHF.

The gene calls are TRBV28 and TRBJ1-1; possibly TRBD1 for D (6 bases). Germline loops: CDR1 MDHEN, CDR2 SYDVKM. V was trimmed by 7 bases and J by 5 bases, leaving 17 bases between them. The CDR3 totals 14 residues. CDR3 loop: CASILGGHTTEAFF. The CDR3 nucleotides are TGTGCCAGCATCCTTGGGGGACACACGACTGAAGCTTTCTTT.

This chain joins TRBV6-5 and TRBJ2-1, with a possible D match to TRBD2 (6 bases). Between the trimmed V and J ends, which lost 6 bases and 7 bases, there was a span of 13 bases. CDR1 is MNHEY and CDR2 is SVGAGI in the germline V gene. The length of the CDR3 is 13 residues. Here the CDR3 reads CASRGLVGNEQFF. DNA of the CDR3: TGTGCCAGCAGGGGACTGGTAGGGAATGAGCAGTTCTTC.

This clone was picked up a small number of times. The chain couples TRBV7-9 to TRBJ1-1, with D possibly matching TRBD1 (5 bases). Deletions cut 7 bases from V and 4 bases from J, with 16 bases between. CDR3 length equals 14 residues. Looked up from germline, CDR1 is SEHNR and CDR2 is FQNEAQ (reference sequence). The CDR3 loop is CASKQAGGFTEAFF. CDR3 nucleotide sequence: TGTGCCAGCAAGCAGGCGGGGGGTTTCACTGAAGCTTTCTTT.

V usage is TRBV30 and J usage is TRBJ1-2; D possibly corresponds to TRBD1 (6 bases). The CDR3 is made up of 13 amino acids. From germline, CDR1 is GTSNPN and CDR2 SVGIG (reference sequence). Trimming removed 1 base at V and 3 bases at J, with 9 bases between. The CDR3 is CAWSARTDYGYTF. The CDR3 coding sequence is TGTGCCTGGAGTGCTAGGACAGACTATGGCTACACCTTC.

V gene TRBV19 combines with J gene TRBJ1-2, with D unclear. V lost 8 bases and J lost 1, with 11 bases in between. The CDR3 is 13 residues long. Germline-derived CDR1 and CDR2 are LNHDA and SQIVND (reference sequence). The CDR3 DNA sequence: TGTGCCAGTCGTTCCACAGTTAACTATGGCTACACCTTC. This encodes CASRSTVNYGYTF.

The chain recombines TRBV2 with TRBJ2-5, with 8 bases lining up with TRBD2. There are 15 residues in the CDR3. Germline V gene lookup returns CDR1 SNHLY and CDR2 FYNNEI. The ends lost 0 bases at V and 5 bases at J; junction bases unmatched: 5. The CDR3 bases are TGTGCCAGCAGTGAAGCCGAACTAGCGGAGGAGACCCAGTACTTC. Translation gives CASSEAELAEETQYF.

The CDR3, as DNA: TGTGCCAGCAGCGTAACTAGCGGGGGGGCCGAGGAGACCCAGTACTTC. Its protein product is CASSVTSGGAEETQYF. This rearrangement joins TRBV9 to TRBJ2-5, with 13 bases lining up with TRBD2. Losses at the gene ends were 1 base for V and 5 bases for J; bases not matched to a gene: 5. Germline values: CDR1 SGDLS, CDR2 YYNGEE. This CDR3 is 16 amino acids long.

This clone was counted only a few times. The CDR3 loop is CASSYRQGVDSPLHF. DNA for the CDR3: TGTGCCAGCAGTTACAGGCAGGGGGTGGATTCACCCCTCCACTTT. V gene TRBV6-6 combines with J gene TRBJ1-6; 7 positions agree with TRBD1. Germline V gene lookup returns CDR1 MNHNY and CDR2 SVGAGI (reference sequence). V shed 2 bases, J shed 8 bases, and the junction held 6 bases outside the gene matches. This CDR3 spans 15 amino acids.

V and J are TRBV12-3 or TRBV12-4 and TRBJ2-2, with D unresolved. Trimming took 3 bases from V and 6 from J, leaving 2 bases between them. The CDR3 has 11 residues. The CDR3 spells CASSFAGELFF. CDR3 coding DNA: TGTGCCAGCAGTTTCGCCGGGGAGCTGTTTTTT.

This chain joins TRBV3-1 (or the pseudogene TRBV3-2) and TRBJ1-4, with 8 bases identical to TRBD1. The CDR3 spans 17 residues. J was trimmed by 2 bases and V by 4 bases; bases with no gene match: 9. CDR1 is LGHDT and CDR2 is YNNKEL in the germline V gene (reference sequence). The CDR3 region has the DNA TGTGCCAGCAGCCCAACAATCGGACAGGGCACTAATGAAAAACTGTTTTTT. This gives the protein CASSPTIGQGTNEKLFF.

This sequence joins TRBV7-9 and TRBJ2-1; D gene ambiguous. V was trimmed by 5 bases and J by 8 bases, leaving 13 bases between them. The germline V gene encodes CDR1 SEHNR and CDR2 FQNEAQ (reference sequence). This CDR3 has 13 residues. Written as DNA, the CDR3 is TGTGCCAGCAGCCCGCGAGCTAGTCATGAGCAGTTCTTC. This gives the protein CASSPRASHEQFF.

This chain uses TRBV7-3 with TRBJ2-1; 7 bases fit TRBD2. Trimming removed 2 bases from V and 8 bases from J; junction bases left unmatched: 9. Germline CDR1 and CDR2: SGHTA and FQGTGA. This CDR3 is 15 amino acids long. Here the CDR3 DNA reads TGTGCCAGCAGCTTAGGTGGACTAGGAGGCGATGAGCAGTTCTTC. This translates into CASSLGGLGGDEQFF.

The chain uses TRBV6-1 and TRBJ1-1; 10 bases align to TRBD1. The length of the CDR3 is 16 residues. Looked up from germline, CDR1 is MNHNS and CDR2 is SASEGT. The V segment lost 3 bases and the J segment 3 bases; nucleotides outside the gene matches: 7. The CDR3 sequence: CASSDRQGAGDTEAFF. CDR3 coding DNA: TGTGCCAGCAGTGACCGACAGGGGGCGGGGGACACTGAAGCTTTCTTT.

The chain carries TRBV28 and TRBJ1-2; TRBD1 matches at 10 bases. The CDR3 covers 17 residues. After removal of 4 bases from V and 5 bases from J, the junction contained 13 bases not matched to a gene. Germline V gene lookup returns CDR1 MDHEN and CDR2 SYDVKM. DNA of the CDR3: TGTGCCAGCAGTTCCCGGGACAGGGGTCCCAAAGGTTATGGCTACACCTTC. Amino acids: CASSSRDRGPKGYGYTF.

This rearrangement joins TRBV5-8 to TRBJ1-2; D is uncertain. Germline CDR1 and CDR2: SGHTS and YDEGEE. CDR3 length: 12 amino acids. V was clipped by 0 bases and J by 5 bases, with 5 bases between them. CDR3 protein: CASSLGLYGYTF. CDR3 nucleotides: TGTGCCAGCAGCTTGGGACTTTATGGCTACACCTTC.

The sample holds a few counts of this clone. CDR3 in amino acids: CASSFQQGYEQYF. The CDR3 DNA reads as TGTGCCAGCAGTTTTCAACAGGGATACGAGCAGTACTTC. The genes are TRBV28 and TRBJ2-7; a possible D gene is TRBD1 (6 bases). The germline gives CDR1 MDHEN, CDR2 SYDVKM. CDR3 length: 13 residues. V was trimmed by 3 bases and J by 4 bases, leaving 10 bases between them.

This chain joins TRBV19 and TRBJ1-5; no firm D call. V was shortened by 1 base and J by 4 bases, with 5 bases between the two germline ends. Germline lookup yields CDR1 LNHDA and CDR2 SQIVND (reference sequence). The CDR3 contains 13 residues. The CDR3 region has the DNA TGTGCCAGTAGTATAGTGCTAAATCAGCCCCAGCATTTT. The encoded protein is CASSIVLNQPQHF.